The entry below gives a single T cell receptor (beta chain) sequence along with its context. The authors' processing: Nucleated cell number was recorded as an estimate derived from reference gene primer amplification. Libraries were prepared by immunoSEQ multiplex PCR; TCRdb keeps only in-frame clonotypes and omits some of them. The D gene and trimming were derived from the DNA, and the V and J assignments and clone size from that table. This sample has 100,000 to 130,000 clones; roughly four fifths occur once, and the top ten carry less than 5%. V trimming: 4 bases; J trimming: 5 bases; junction bases outside the gene matches: 9. Germline values: CDR1 SGHDN, CDR2 FVKESK. The CDR3 loop spans 16 amino acids. This sample is part of a study of blood T cell repertoires in COVID-19. Study context: COVID-19 samples from acute and convalescent phases originated in the United States, Italy and Spain. In each case, the material was cDNA or gDNA derived from T cells, B-cell-depleted T cells, or PBMCs.

This receptor was identified in a woman between 65 and 79 years old with acute or convalescent COVID-19. This chain connects TRBV14 to TRBJ2-5, with TRBD1 matching 11 bases. The sequencing input was peripheral blood. The chain's CDR3 is CASSPPGTGGLETQYF. As DNA, the CDR3 is TGTGCCAGCAGCCCCCCCGGGACAGGGGGTTTGGAGACCCAGTACTTC.